The TCR beta chain under discussion was sequenced for a study of control samples from healthy donors and cancer patients. Per the germline V gene, CDR1 is SGHAT and CDR2 is FQDESV (reference sequence). This CDR3 region has 12 residues. V lost 5 bases and J 1 base, leaving 5 bases between the germline ends. The data were produced by immunoSEQ multiplex PCR, yet TCRdb's version contains in-frame clones alone and is incomplete. Of over 100,000 clones detected, roughly 90% appear once; the ten largest clones hold less than 6%. This sequence originates from a man younger than 35 in good health. Material for sequencing was blood. V gene TRBV11-1 combines with J gene TRBJ1-1, with no clear D. As DNA, the CDR3 is TGTGCCAGCAGCCGGGGGAACACTGAAGCTTTCTTT. It specifies CASSRGNTEAFF.